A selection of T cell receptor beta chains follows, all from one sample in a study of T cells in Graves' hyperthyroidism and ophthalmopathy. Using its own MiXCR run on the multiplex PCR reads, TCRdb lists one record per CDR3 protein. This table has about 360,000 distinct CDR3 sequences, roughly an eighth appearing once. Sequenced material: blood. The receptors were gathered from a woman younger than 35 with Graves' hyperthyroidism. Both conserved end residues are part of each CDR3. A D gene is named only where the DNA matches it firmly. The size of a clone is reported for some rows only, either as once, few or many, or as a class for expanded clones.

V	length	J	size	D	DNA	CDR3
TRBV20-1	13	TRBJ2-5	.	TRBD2	TGCAGTGCCGGCGGGGGGGGTCAAGAGACCCAGTACTTC	CSAGGGGQETQYF
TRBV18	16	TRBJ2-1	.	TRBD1	TGTGCCAGCTCACCACCGGCCGGGACAGGCTCTTTAAAGCAGTTCTTC	CASSPPAGTGSLKQFF
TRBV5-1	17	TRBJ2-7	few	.	TGCGCCAGCAGTCTAATTGGATCCCCTACAGGGTCCTACGAGCAGTACTTC	CASSLIGSPTGSYEQYF
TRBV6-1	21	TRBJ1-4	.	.	TGTGCCAGCAGTTTCCCGCGCCCCCGGGAACTCCGTTTTGCAACTAATGAAAAACTGTTTTTT	CASSFPRPRELRFATNEKLFF
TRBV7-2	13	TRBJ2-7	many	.	TGTGCCAGCAGCCCCGCGGGGCACTACGAGCAGTACTTC	CASSPAGHYEQYF
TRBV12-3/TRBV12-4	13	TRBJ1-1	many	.	TGTGCCAGCAGTCCAGCTGGGTACACTGAAGCTTTCTTT	CASSPAGYTEAFF
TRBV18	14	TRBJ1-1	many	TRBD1	TGTGCCAGCTCGTCCGGGACAGCAGATACTGAAGCTTTCTTT	CASSSGTADTEAFF
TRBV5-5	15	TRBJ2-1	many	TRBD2	TGTGCCAGCAGCTTGTTCCTTAGCGGGAGCAATGAGCAGTTCTTC	CASSLFLSGSNEQFF
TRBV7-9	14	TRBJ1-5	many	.	TGTGCCAGCAGCTTAGCGGGGTCTAATCAGCCCCAGCATTTT	CASSLAGSNQPQHF
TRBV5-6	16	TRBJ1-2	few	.	TGTGCCAGCAGCTTGGTGGGGTTGCGTCGTGGTTTTGGCTACACCTTC	CASSLVGLRRGFGYTF
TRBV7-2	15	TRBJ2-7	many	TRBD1	TGTGCCAGCAGCTTGGACAGGACCTTCTCCTACGAGCAGTACTTC	CASSLDRTFSYEQYF
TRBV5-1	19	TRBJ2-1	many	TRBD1	TGCGCCAGCAGCCCTCAGGGGGCTTTAATTTCCAGCTCCTACAATGAGCAGTTCTTC	CASSPQGALISSSYNEQFF
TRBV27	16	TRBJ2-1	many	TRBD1	TGTGCCAGCAGACCTTTCTGGGGGACAGCTATCAATGAGCAGTTCTTC	CASRPFWGTAINEQFF
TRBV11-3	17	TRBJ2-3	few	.	TGTGCCAGCAGCTTGGGGACCCTCGGGAGAGATGCAGATACGCAGTATTTT	CASSLGTLGRDADTQYF
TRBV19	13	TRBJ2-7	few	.	TGTGCCAGTAGTGGGGCGGTGGAAGGGGAGCAGTACTTC	CASSGAVEGEQYF
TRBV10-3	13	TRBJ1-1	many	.	TGTGCCATCAGTGGCAGGGCTAACACTGAAGCTTTCTTT	CAISGRANTEAFF
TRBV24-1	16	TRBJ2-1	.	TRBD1	TGTGCCACCAGTGATCGCCTCGGGACAGAGGACAATGAGCAGTTCTTC	CATSDRLGTEDNEQFF
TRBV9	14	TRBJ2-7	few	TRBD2	TGTGCCAGCAGCGGGGGGGGGGACTCCCGGGAGCAGTACTTC	CASSGGGDSREQYF
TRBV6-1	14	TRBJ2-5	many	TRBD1	TGTGCCAGCAGTTTTGGACAGGGGCAAGAGACCCAGTACTTC	CASSFGQGQETQYF
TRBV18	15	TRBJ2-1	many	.	TGTGCCAGCTCACCTATCCAGGGAGTATACAATGAGCAGTTCTTC	CASSPIQGVYNEQFF
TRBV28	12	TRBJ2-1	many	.	TGTGCCAGCAGTCGACCGATCAATGAGCAGTTCTTC	CASSRPINEQFF
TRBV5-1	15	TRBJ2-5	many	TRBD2	TGCGCCAGCAGCTCGGACCTAGCGGGATTAGGGACCCAGTACTTC	CASSSDLAGLGTQYF
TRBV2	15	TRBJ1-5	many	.	TGTGCCAGCAGCCCAGATGGGACACAAAATCAGCCCCAGCATTTT	CASSPDGTQNQPQHF
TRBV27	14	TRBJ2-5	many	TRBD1	TGTGCCAGCAGCGGAGGACAGGGACGAGAGACCCAGTACTTC	CASSGGQGRETQYF
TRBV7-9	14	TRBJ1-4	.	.	TGTGCCAGCAGCCGGGCCACTCCTCTTGAAAAACTGTTTTTT	CASSRATPLEKLFF
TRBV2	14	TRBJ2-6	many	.	TGTGCCAGCAGTGACCAACCCGGGGCCAACGTCCTGACTTTC	CASSDQPGANVLTF
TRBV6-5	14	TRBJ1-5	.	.	TGTGCCAGCAGTTACTCGATATCTGGGCAGCCCCAGCATTTT	CASSYSISGQPQHF
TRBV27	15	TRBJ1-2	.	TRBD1	TGTGCCAGCAGTTTAACGGGACAGAACCTCGCTAGCTACACCTTC	CASSLTGQNLASYTF
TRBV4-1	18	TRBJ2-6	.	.	TGCGCCAGCAGCCAATTAGACAGCCTAATCTCTGGGGCCAACGTCCTGACTTTC	CASSQLDSLISGANVLTF
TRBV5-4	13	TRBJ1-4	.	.	TGTGCCAGCAGCTTGTACAGCCACGAAAAACTGTTTTTT	CASSLYSHEKLFF
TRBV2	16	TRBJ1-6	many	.	TGTGCCAGCACCACCTCCCAGAGGGGTAATAATTCACCCCTCCACTTT	CASTTSQRGNNSPLHF
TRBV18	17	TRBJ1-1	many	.	TGTGCCAGCTCACCGTTTTCTGCAGGGGAGGTAAACACTGAAGCTTTCTTT	CASSPFSAGEVNTEAFF
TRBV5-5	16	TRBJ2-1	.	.	TGTGCCAGCACCTTCGAGCCGCCCCCTTCCTACAATGAGCAGTTCTTC	CASTFEPPPSYNEQFF
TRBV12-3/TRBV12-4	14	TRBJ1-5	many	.	TGTGCCAGCACGGGACTTAGTAGCAATCAGCCCCAGCATTTT	CASTGLSSNQPQHF
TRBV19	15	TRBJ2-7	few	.	TGTGCCAGTAGTTACGCAAACAGGAAAGCCTACGAGCAGTACTTC	CASSYANRKAYEQYF
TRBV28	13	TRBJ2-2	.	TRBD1	TGTGCCAGCAGGACAGGGGACACCGGGGAGCTGTTTTTT	CASRTGDTGELFF
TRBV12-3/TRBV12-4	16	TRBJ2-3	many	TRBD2	TGTGCCAGCAGTCCGGGACTAGCGGGCCTCACAGATACGCAGTATTTT	CASSPGLAGLTDTQYF
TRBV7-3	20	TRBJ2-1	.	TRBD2	TGTGCCAGCAGCTTAGTTCTAGGTAGCGGGGGGTACAGCTCCTACAATGAGCAGTTCTTC	CASSLVLGSGGYSSYNEQFF
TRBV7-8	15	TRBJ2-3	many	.	TGTGCCAGCAGCTCAAGGACAGAACTCACAGATACGCAGTATTTT	CASSSRTELTDTQYF
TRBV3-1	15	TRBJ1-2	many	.	TGTGCCAGCAGCCAGGGGTATGGGACAAGCTATGGCTACACCTTC	CASSQGYGTSYGYTF
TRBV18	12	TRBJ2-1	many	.	TGTGCCAGCTCGGACACTTACAATGAGCAGTTCTTC	CASSDTYNEQFF
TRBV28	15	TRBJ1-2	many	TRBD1	TGTGCCAGCAGTTTCGGACAGGGGAACCTCTATGGCTACACCTTC	CASSFGQGNLYGYTF
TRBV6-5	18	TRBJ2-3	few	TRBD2	TGTGCCAGCAGTTACTCCTCCAGACTAGCGGGGGGGCCAGATACGCAGTATTTT	CASSYSSRLAGGPDTQYF
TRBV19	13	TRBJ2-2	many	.	TGTGCCAGTAGTCGACAGAACACCGGGGAGCTGTTTTTT	CASSRQNTGELFF
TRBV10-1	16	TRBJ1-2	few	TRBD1	TGCGCCAGCAGGCCGGGACAGGGATTCAACTTCTATGGCTACACCTTC	CASRPGQGFNFYGYTF
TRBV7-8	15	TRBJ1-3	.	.	TGTGCCAGCAGTCCCTTCGGCGACTCTGGAAACACCATATATTTT	CASSPFGDSGNTIYF
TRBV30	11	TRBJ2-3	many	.	TGTGCCTGGAGTAAGTGGGATACGCAGTATTTT	CAWSKWDTQYF
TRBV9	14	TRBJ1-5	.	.	TGTGCCAGCAGCGCGGGGGGGGCAGGTCAGCCCCAGCATTTT	CASSAGGAGQPQHF
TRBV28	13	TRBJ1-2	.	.	TGTGCCAGCAGTTTAGAGACTCCCTATGGCTACACCTTC	CASSLETPYGYTF
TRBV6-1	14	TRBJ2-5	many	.	TGTGCCAGCAGCAAAAGGGGGGCAGAGGAGACCCAGTACTTC	CASSKRGAEETQYF
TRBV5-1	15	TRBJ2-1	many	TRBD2	TGCGCCAGCAGCCCTGGACTAGCGGGAGGGCAAGAGCAGTTCTTC	CASSPGLAGGQEQFF
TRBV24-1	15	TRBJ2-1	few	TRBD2	TGTGCCACCAGTGTCCCTACGGGAGGGGGTAATGAGCAGTTCTTC	CATSVPTGGGNEQFF
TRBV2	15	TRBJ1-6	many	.	TGTGCCAGCAGTGGGATTAGCTCCTATAATTCACCCCTCCACTTT	CASSGISSYNSPLHF
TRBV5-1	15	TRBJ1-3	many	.	TGCGCCAGCAGCTTCGGAACAGGCCTCGAAAACACCATATATTTT	CASSFGTGLENTIYF
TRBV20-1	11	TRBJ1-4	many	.	TGCAGTGCTAGAGACGAGGAAAAACTGTTTTTT	CSARDEEKLFF
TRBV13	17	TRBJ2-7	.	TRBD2	TGTGCCAGCAGCTTAGGCCGGGCGGGGGGGCCTTGGAATGAGCAGTACTTC	CASSLGRAGGPWNEQYF
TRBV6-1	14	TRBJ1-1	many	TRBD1	TGTGCCAGCAGGAGCGGACAGGCTAGTCGTGAAGCTTTCTTT	CASRSGQASREAFF
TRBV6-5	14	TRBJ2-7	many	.	TGTGCCAGCAGTTACTCTGGACAGCCTTACGAGCAGTACTTC	CASSYSGQPYEQYF
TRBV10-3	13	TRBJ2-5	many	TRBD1	TGTGCCATCAATGAGGGGGCAGAGGAGACCCAGTACTTC	CAINEGAEETQYF